The T cell receptor (beta chain) described here comes from a study of CD8 T cells in ankylosing spondylitis. General study findings and limits: Clones that were linked to disease were CD8+ and were relatively rare in peripheral blood. The study identified a TCR beta motif of 7 or 8 highly homologous variants that appeared characteristic of ankylosing spondylitis blood.

The V segment lost 5 bases and the J segment 3 bases; nucleotides outside the gene matches: 4. The V gene's germline CDR1 is DFQATT and CDR2 SNEGSKA (reference sequence). The CDR3 has 14 residues. This clonotype was picked up many times. Its antigen is unknown. The TCR beta libraries were generated through quantitative 5'-RACE incorporating molecular barcodes. TCRdb re-called the 5' RACE reads through MiXCR, storing one row per CDR3 protein. The sample yields a few hundred thousand distinct CDR3 sequences, roughly 13% seen once. The receptor was derived from a male donor with ankylosing spondylitis. The rearrangement joins TRBV20-1 to TRBJ2-1; 10 bases are shared with TRBD2. Sequenced sample: blood, either unsorted or a sorted T cell fraction (not recorded which). The CDR3 bases are TGCAGTGCTCTTAGCGGGAGGCTCTACAATGAGCAGTTCTTC. This encodes CSALSGRLYNEQFF.